One and the same sample provided the 2 T cell receptor beta chains below, sequenced in a study of blood T cells in healthy people across ages. With a J-beta primer mix and a sample-barcoded 5' primer, a second PCR ran about 7 to 12 cycles. A single record per CDR3 protein comes from TCRdb applying MiXCR to the 5' RACE reads. Among 800,000 to 950,000 distinct CDR3 sequences listed, roughly 52% were seen once. Sequenced material: blood. All receptors come from a man younger than 40 in good health.

This clonotype has only a few counts. The V call is TRBV9, the J call TRBJ1-4; TRBD1 is a possible D gene (5 bases). With 0 bases removed from V and 4 bases from J, the gap between germline ends came to 7 bases. Looked up from germline, CDR1 is SGDLS and CDR2 is YYNGEE. This CDR3 contains 14 residues. CDR3 sequence reads: CASSVGGSNEKLFF. The CDR3, as DNA: TGTGCCAGCAGCGTAGGGGGCAGTAATGAAAAACTGTTTTTT.

This clonotype came up many times. This chain connects TRBV20-1 to TRBJ2-3; D unresolved. Germline values: CDR1 DFQATT, CDR2 SNEGSKA (reference sequence). V lost 3 bases, J lost 2 bases, and 15 bases lay in between. This CDR3 is built from 15 residues. The CDR3, as DNA: TGCAGTGCTAGGGGCAGAAAGATACACACAGATACGCAGTATTTT. Its protein is CSARGRKIHTDTQYF.